Following are 17 T cell receptor beta chains from one sample sequenced in a study of blood T cells in healthy people across ages. A sample-barcoded 5' primer and a J-beta primer mix were used in a second PCR of about 7 to 11 cycles. TCRdb passed the 5' RACE reads through MiXCR, listing each CDR3 protein once. The sample includes approximately 940,000 distinct CDR3 sequences, roughly 48% of them seen just once. The sample was blood. The receptor source for this set is a young man in good health.

The chain employs TRBV29-1 and TRBJ2-5; the D gene is possibly TRBD2 (5 bases). V was shortened by 4 bases and J by 11 bases, with 23 bases between the two germline ends. The CDR3 is 14 residues long. Per the germline V gene, CDR1 is SQVTM and CDR2 is ANQGSEA. Here the CDR3 DNA reads TGCAGCGTTGTCTGGTCAACAGCTCGGTGGGAGCAGTACTTC. It yields the protein CSVVWSTARWEQYF.

This clonotype was seen a handful of times. DNA for the CDR3: TGTGCCAGCAGCTTGGAGGGGGGGCCCTCCTATGGCTACACCTTC. It translates to CASSLEGGPSYGYTF. The chain links TRBV5-5 to TRBJ1-2, with a tentative D call TRBD1 (6 bases). V lost 0 bases to trimming and J lost 4 bases, with 13 bases between them. The CDR3 contains 15 residues. Germline assignment: CDR1 SGHKS and CDR2 YYEKEE (reference sequence).

This clonotype was seen just once. J is TRBJ2-7 and V is TRBV20-1, with no clear D. Germline V gene data show CDR1 as DFQATT and CDR2 as SNEGSKA (reference sequence). CDR3 length equals 11 residues. The V end lost 3 bases, the J end lost 7 bases, and 10 bases lay between the germline ends. The CDR3 DNA sequence: TGCAGTGCTAGTGCCACATTGGAGCAGTACTTC. Translated: CSASATLEQYF.

The chain carries TRBV6-6 and TRBJ2-2; D not certain. V dropped 8 bases and J dropped 1 base, with 8 bases sitting between them. Germline V gives CDR1 MNHNY, CDR2 SVGAGI (reference sequence). The CDR3 length is 13 residues. CDR3 DNA: TGTGCCAGCGAGCGCCTGAACACCGGGGAGCTGTTTTTT. This translates into CASERLNTGELFF.

This clonotype came up a few times. The chain links TRBV7-2 to TRBJ2-3; the match to TRBD1 covers 8 bases. The CDR3 runs to 14 residues. From germline, CDR1 is SGHTA and CDR2 FQGNSA. The ends lost 7 bases at V and 4 bases at J; junction bases unmatched: 7. The CDR3 DNA is TGTGCCAGCACCTCTCACAGGGGGGCAGATACGCAGTATTTT. This translates into CASTSHRGADTQYF.

The rearrangement uses TRBV20-1 and TRBJ2-5, with a possible D match to TRBD1 (5 bases). Trimming removed 6 bases at V and 11 bases at J, with 25 bases between. Looked up from germline, CDR1 is DFQATT and CDR2 is SNEGSKA (reference sequence). The CDR3 covers 14 residues. The CDR3 nucleotides read TGCAGTGCCAGCAGGGAAAGCAACTACAATGAGCAGTACTTC. Its protein is CSASRESNYNEQYF.

The chain couples TRBV6-1 to TRBJ2-3; TRBD1 matches 10 bases. V trimming: 5 bases; J trimming: 4 bases; junction bases outside the gene matches: 6. The germline CDR1 and CDR2 sequences are MNHNS and SASEGT. The CDR3 contains 15 residues. CDR3 sequence (DNA): TGTGCCAGCAGTCTGGGGACAGGGGAGTCAGATACGCAGTATTTT. Its protein product is CASSLGTGESDTQYF.

The chain carries TRBV7-9 and TRBJ1-1; D gene ambiguous. V lost 0 bases, J lost 5 bases, and 19 bases lay in between. The CDR3 spans 17 residues. In germline, CDR1 is SEHNR, CDR2 FQNEAQ (reference sequence). CDR3 amino acids: CASSLAGSLGSGTEAFF. CDR3 nucleotides: TGTGCCAGCAGCTTAGCAGGTTCTCTCGGGTCGGGGACTGAAGCTTTCTTT.

This clonotype was counted only a few times. The chain's CDR3 is CASSYGTLRDYGYTF. As DNA, the CDR3 is TGTGCCAGCAGTTACGGGACCCTGCGGGACTATGGCTACACCTTC. The J gene is TRBJ1-2, the V gene TRBV6-2 or TRBV6-3, with TRBD1 as a possible D gene (5 bases). This CDR3 comprises 15 residues. With 2 bases removed from V and 3 bases from J, the gap between germline ends came to 13 bases. Germline values: CDR1 MNHEY, CDR2 SVGEGT.

The chain couples TRBV6-2 or TRBV6-3 to TRBJ1-5, with TRBD1 matching 10 bases. The trim removed 2 bases at V and 5 bases at J, leaving 3 bases unmatched. The CDR3 consists of 15 residues. The germline V gene has CDR1 MNHEY and CDR2 SVGEGT. The CDR3 loop is CASSYGTGDHQPQHF. The CDR3 nucleotides are TGTGCCAGCAGTTACGGGACAGGGGATCATCAGCCCCAGCATTTT.

The CDR3 bases are TGCGCCAGCAGCTTGCAGGGGGGTACTTACGAGCAGTACTTC. It encodes CASSLQGGTYEQYF. This chain joins TRBV5-1 and TRBJ2-7; perhaps TRBD1 as D (7 bases). Trimming cost V 1 base and J 4 bases, with 12 bases left between them. Germline V gives CDR1 SGHRS, CDR2 YFSETQ. The CDR3 extends over 14 amino acids.

The V call is TRBV6-2 or TRBV6-3, the J call TRBJ2-1; 8 bases are a match to TRBD1. V lost 1 base to trimming and J lost 8 bases; unmatched junction nucleotides: 7. The CDR3 sequence is 15 residues long. Germline V lookup: CDR1 MNHEY, CDR2 SVGEGT. In nucleotides, the CDR3 is TGTGCCAGCAGTTACTTCCCGACAGGGGCTCATGAGCAGTTCTTC. It translates to CASSYFPTGAHEQFF.

The rearrangement uses TRBV7-3 and TRBJ2-3; 9 nucleotides agree with TRBD1. The CDR3 contains 16 residues. Germline values: CDR1 SGHTA, CDR2 FQGTGA. Trimming removed 5 bases from V and 1 base from J; junction bases left unmatched: 7. CDR3 amino acids: CASSLRTGAGTDTQYF. The CDR3 coding sequence is TGTGCCAGCAGCCTACGGACAGGGGCGGGCACAGATACGCAGTATTTT.

This clonotype came up a few times. The chain employs TRBV7-9 and TRBJ2-5; TRBD1 or TRBD2 may be the D gene (5 bases each). Trimming took off 5 bases at V and 5 bases at J, with 9 bases between the two ends. Germline loops: CDR1 SEHNR, CDR2 FQNEAQ (reference sequence). This CDR3 comprises 12 residues. This chain's CDR3 is CASSRDEETQYF. The CDR3 DNA reads TGTGCCAGCAGCCGGGACGAGGAGACCCAGTACTTC.

The rearrangement joins TRBV20-1 to TRBJ1-5, with D perhaps matching TRBD1 (6 bases). The germline V and J ends were trimmed by 4 bases and 1 base, with 11 bases remaining between them. This CDR3 spans 14 amino acids. The germline CDR1 and CDR2 sequences are DFQATT and SNEGSKA (reference sequence). CDR3 nucleotide sequence: TGCAGTGCTACTAACCAGGGGAGCAATCAGCCCCAGCATTTT. It is translated as CSATNQGSNQPQHF.

This clonotype was picked up one time. The rearrangement joins TRBV29-1 to TRBJ2-5, with 12 bases lining up with TRBD2. CDR3 length equals 13 residues. Germline-derived CDR1 and CDR2 are SQVTM and ANQGSEA. J was trimmed by 9 bases and V by 5 bases; bases with no gene match: 7. The CDR3 nucleotides read TGCAGCGTTCACCTAGCGGGGGGGCCATCCCAGTACTTC. Translated, it gives CSVHLAGGPSQYF. The variable domain in full, with the rest retrieved from reference TRBV29-1 and TRBJ2-5, is SAVISQKPSRDICQRGTSLTIQCQVDSQVTMMFWYRQQPGQSLTLIATANQGSEATYESGFVIDKFPISRPNLTFSTLTVSNMSPEDSSIYLCSVHLAGGPSQYFGPGTRLLVL.

The V gene is TRBV28, the J gene TRBJ1-2; 8 bases are shared with TRBD1. V was clipped by 8 bases and J by 6 bases; unmatched bases: 11. This CDR3 spans 14 amino acids. Germline lookup yields CDR1 MDHEN and CDR2 SYDVKM. The CDR3 DNA reads TGTGCCAGCGGGGAATCTTCAGGGGGCAATGGCTACACCTTC. This gives the protein CASGESSGGNGYTF.